This T cell receptor (beta chain) originates from a study of T cells in localized non-small cell lung cancer. The study's findings and limits: Among the top 100 tumor clones, a median approximately 55 appeared in adjacent lung. The study found T cell clonality highest in uninvolved adjacent lung, above tumor. A higher density of T cells in blood coincided with extended overall survival.

Comments on this clone: Its matching antigen is unknown.

TCRdb keeps only in-frame clones here, not all; method: immunoSEQ multiplex PCR. The sample contains some 37,000 clones, around nine tenths of which appear only once. The germline CDR1 and CDR2 sequences are MNHEY and SMNVEV (reference sequence). V was clipped by 6 bases and J by 4 bases; unmatched bases: 3. The CDR3 contains 14 residues. This chain uses TRBV27 with TRBJ2-3, with 11 bases identical to TRBD1. This clonotype originated in a man aged 18 to 49 with stage I lung adenocarcinoma. This material consisted of peripheral blood, taken before any cancer treatment. CDR3 sequence reads: CASSRTGGSDTQYF. CDR3 nucleotide sequence: TGTGCCAGCAGCCGGACAGGGGGCTCAGATACGCAGTATTTT.